Below are 10 T cell receptor beta chains sequenced from a single sample in a study of post-analysis software for immune sequencing data. Points from the study as a whole: Patients showed TRBV5-6, TRBV5-1 and TRBV20-1 among 4 or 5 TRBV segments more frequent than in controls.

Unique molecular identifiers tagged the TCR beta cDNA libraries. TCRdb passed the PCR reads through MiXCR, listing each CDR3 protein once. This sample has roughly 870,000 distinct CDR3 sequences, with roughly half found just once. For these TCRs, the target antigens are not known. The sample taken for sequencing was blood. The origin of the receptors is a girl under 18 with multiple sclerosis.

This clonotype has a single count. The V gene is TRBV29-1, the J gene TRBJ2-7; D is perhaps TRBD2 (5 bases). The CDR3 loop spans 13 amino acids. V dropped 4 bases and J dropped 1 base, with 11 bases sitting between them. The germline V gene encodes CDR1 SQVTM and CDR2 ANQGSEA. CDR3 protein: CSVVTGKSYEQYF. The CDR3 DNA follows: TGCAGCGTTGTGACGGGGAAATCCTACGAGCAGTACTTC.

The table lists this clonotype with a few counts. Here the CDR3 reads CSASTGRGYEQYF. As DNA, the CDR3 is TGCAGTGCTAGTACAGGGAGGGGGTACGAGCAGTACTTC. J is TRBJ2-7 and V is TRBV20-1, with D possibly being TRBD2 (7 bases). CDR1 is DFQATT, CDR2 SNEGSKA, per germline (reference sequence). V gave up 3 bases and J gave up 4 bases, with 13 bases separating them. This CDR3 has 13 amino acids.

This clonotype occurred a few times. V and J are TRBV7-9 and TRBJ2-6, with D possibly TRBD1 on 6 matching bases. The CDR3 loop spans 15 amino acids. V was trimmed by 5 bases and J by 4 bases, leaving 12 bases between them. Germline values: CDR1 SEHNR, CDR2 FQNEAQ (reference sequence). The DNA for the CDR3 is TGTGCCAGCAGCACCTCAGGGGCCGGGGCCAACGTCCTGACTTTC. This codes for CASSTSGAGANVLTF.

The rearrangement links TRBV13 to TRBJ2-5; perhaps D is TRBD1 or TRBD2 (6 bases each). The J call may be mistaken, given a closer DNA end match to TRBJ2-7. CDR3 size: 15 residues. Germline CDR1 is PRHDT and CDR2 is FYEKMQ (reference sequence). The CDR3 protein is CASTKGGGTFYEQYF. CDR3 sequence (DNA): TGTGCCAGCACAAAGGGGGGCGGGACCTTCTACGAGCAGTACTTC.

CDR3 region: CASSLILAGEQFF. The DNA for the CDR3 is TGTGCCAGCAGCCTGATTCTAGCGGGTGAGCAGTTCTTC. The rearrangement joins TRBV5-5 to TRBJ2-1; 8 nucleotides align to TRBD2. The CDR3 spans 13 residues. The germline V gene encodes CDR1 SGHKS and CDR2 YYEKEE (reference sequence). With 4 bases clipped from V and 9 bases from J, the junction kept 6 bases outside the gene matches.

This clonotype was seen only a few times. This chain connects TRBV27 to TRBJ1-2, with D maybe TRBD1 (6 bases). This CDR3 is built from 14 residues. Germline V gives CDR1 MNHEY, CDR2 SMNVEV (reference sequence). V was cut by 5 bases and J by 6 bases, with 16 bases left in between. CDR3 nucleotide sequence: TGTGCCAGCAGTCTAGCTCGGGGGGCGCATGGCTACACCTTC. Amino acid sequence: CASSLARGAHGYTF.

CDR3 nucleotides: TGCAGCGTTGATCCGGGAACAGGGACCCAGTACTTC. Translated: CSVDPGTGTQYF. The gene calls are TRBV29-1 and TRBJ2-5; the D gene could be TRBD1 or TRBD2 (5 bases each). Trimming left V 3 bases short and J 7 bases short, with 12 bases between. The CDR3 has 12 amino acids. CDR1 SQVTM and CDR2 ANQGSEA come from the germline V gene. The full variable domain, in which reference TRBV29-1 and TRBJ2-5 provide the parts outside the CDR3, is SAVISQKPSRDICQRGTSLTIQCQVDSQVTMMFWYRQQPGQSLTLIATANQGSEATYESGFVIDKFPISRPNLTFSTLTVSNMSPEDSSIYLCSVDPGTGTQYFGPGTRLLVL.

V usage is TRBV28 and J usage is TRBJ2-5; 7 bases line up with TRBD1. The J call may be faulty, since TRBJ2-7 better matches the DNA end. Germline V gene data show CDR1 as MDHEN and CDR2 as SYDVKM. CDR3 length: 14 amino acids. The chain's CDR3 is CASIRDSRSYEQYF. The CDR3 DNA reads as TGTGCCAGCATTCGGGACAGCCGAAGCTACGAGCAGTACTTC.

The V and J genes are TRBV20-1 and TRBJ2-5, with D perhaps TRBD2 (6 bases). This CDR3 contains 14 residues. The V end lost 0 bases, the J end lost 2 bases, and 10 bases lay between the germline ends. CDR1 DFQATT and CDR2 SNEGSKA come from the germline V gene (reference sequence). CDR3 in amino acids: CSARDWGVQETQYF. The CDR3, as DNA: TGCAGTGCTAGAGATTGGGGGGTTCAAGAGACCCAGTACTTC.

The chain recombines TRBV14 with TRBJ2-5; D is undetermined. CDR1 SGHDN and CDR2 FVKESK come from the germline V gene. Trimming cost V 1 base and J 0 bases, with 12 bases left between them. The CDR3 has 16 residues. The DNA of the CDR3 is TGTGCCAGCAGCCAAGGAATAAGAACCTACCAAGAGACCCAGTACTTC. Its translation is CASSQGIRTYQETQYF.